This T cell receptor (beta chain) is from a study of blood T cell repertoires in COVID-19. About the study: There were acute and convalescent COVID-19 samples, and they came from the United States, Italy and Spain. The analysed material was cDNA or gDNA that came from T cells, B-cell-depleted T cells, or PBMCs.

Source study methods: Reference gene primer amplification gave nucleated cell count estimates. Sequencing was performed with immunoSEQ multiplex PCR; in TCRdb, only in-frame clones are kept and a portion is missing. V and J calls and clone size are those listed in that table; D and trimming were worked out from the DNA. The table records more than 300,000 clones, around 87% of them present only once. The germline CDR1 and CDR2 sequences are SGHRS and YFSETQ. The CDR3 has 15 amino acids. V trimming: 3 bases; J trimming: 3 bases; junction bases outside the gene matches: 3. Enrollment of patients from Seattle took place during active infection, with longitudinal follow-up.

The sequenced sample consisted of peripheral blood. The TCR comes from a woman aged 50 to 65 with COVID-19, enrolled during active disease. This chain connects TRBV5-1 to TRBJ1-5; 10 bases map to TRBD1. The CDR3 spells CASSSGTGVNQPQHF. In nucleotides, the CDR3 is TGCGCCAGCAGCTCCGGGACAGGGGTCAATCAGCCCCAGCATTTT.